This T cell receptor (beta chain) was observed in a study of cytomegalovirus exposure and HLA in healthy donors. The V and J ends lost 1 base and 6 bases, in that order; junction bases with no gene match: 9. In germline, CDR1 is SGHTA, CDR2 FQGNSA. This CDR3 is 17 amino acids long. PCR primers comprised 60 Vbeta and 13 Jbeta primers. Sequencing was performed with immunoSEQ multiplex PCR; in TCRdb, only in-frame clones are kept and a portion is missing. The profile shows 100,000 or so clones, 80% to 90% of them singletons. About this clone: Antigen unknown.

General study findings and limits: From TCR beta sequences, most subjects' HLA-A and HLA-B alleles were reportedly predicted accurately. Researchers catalogued about 150 TCR beta chains as cytomegalovirus-associated. In an earlier analysis, in roughly 600 donors, most V segments appeared productive either ~90% or ~30% of the time.

This clonotype was obtained from a man between 35 and 55 years old in good health and CMV-seronegative. The V and J genes are TRBV7-2 and TRBJ2-3; the match to TRBD2 covers 11 bases. The sample taken for sequencing was PBMCs. The CDR3: CASSLGRLAGGGDTQYF. The CDR3 DNA is TGTGCCAGCAGCTTAGGGAGGCTAGCGGGGGGCGGGGATACGCAGTATTTT.